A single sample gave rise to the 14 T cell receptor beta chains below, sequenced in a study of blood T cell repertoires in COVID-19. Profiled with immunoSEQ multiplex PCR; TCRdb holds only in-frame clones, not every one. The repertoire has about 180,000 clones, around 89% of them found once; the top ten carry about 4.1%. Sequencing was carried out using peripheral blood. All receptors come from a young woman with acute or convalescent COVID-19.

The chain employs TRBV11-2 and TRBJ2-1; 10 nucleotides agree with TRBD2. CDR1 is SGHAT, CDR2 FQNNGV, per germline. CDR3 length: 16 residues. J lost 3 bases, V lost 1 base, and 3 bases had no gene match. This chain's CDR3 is CASSLGTSGVYNEQFF. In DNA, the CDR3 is TGTGCCAGCAGCTTAGGGACTAGCGGCGTCTACAATGAGCAGTTCTTC.

The CDR3 spells CASSPLSSSYNSPLHF. The DNA for the CDR3 is TGTGCCAGCAGCCCCCTTTCGAGCTCCTATAATTCACCCCTCCACTTT. The chain has TRBV9 and TRBJ1-6; no definite D call. This CDR3 has 16 amino acids. Trimming cost V 4 bases and J 0 bases, with 11 bases left between them. Germline loops: CDR1 SGDLS, CDR2 YYNGEE.

As DNA, the CDR3 is TGTGCCAGCAGCTACAAAATGGAGGATACGCAGTATTTT. Translation gives CASSYKMEDTQYF. The chain is built from TRBV11-2 and TRBJ2-3; D is ambiguous. There are 13 residues in the CDR3. Per the germline V gene, CDR1 is SGHAT and CDR2 is FQNNGV. V lost 4 bases to trimming and J lost 6 bases, with 11 bases between them.

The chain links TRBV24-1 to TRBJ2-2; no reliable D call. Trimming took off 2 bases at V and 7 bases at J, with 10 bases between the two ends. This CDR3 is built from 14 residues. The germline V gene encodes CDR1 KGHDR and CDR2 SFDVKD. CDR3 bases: TGTGCCACCAGTGATTACCGCGGCCACGGGGAGCTGTTTTTT. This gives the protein CATSDYRGHGELFF.

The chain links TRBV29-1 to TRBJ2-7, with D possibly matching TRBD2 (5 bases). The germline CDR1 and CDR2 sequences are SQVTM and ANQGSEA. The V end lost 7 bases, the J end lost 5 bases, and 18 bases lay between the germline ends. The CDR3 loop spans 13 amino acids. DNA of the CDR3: TGCAGCGCGTCGTCCGGGGAGAGAAACGAGCAGTACTTC. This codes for CSASSGERNEQYF.

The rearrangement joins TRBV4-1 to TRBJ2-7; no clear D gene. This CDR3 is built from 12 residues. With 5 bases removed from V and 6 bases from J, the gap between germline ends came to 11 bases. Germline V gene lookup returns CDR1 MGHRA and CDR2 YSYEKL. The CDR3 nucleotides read TGCGCCAGCAGCTTTACCGGCGGCGAGCAGTACTTC. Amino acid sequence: CASSFTGGEQYF.

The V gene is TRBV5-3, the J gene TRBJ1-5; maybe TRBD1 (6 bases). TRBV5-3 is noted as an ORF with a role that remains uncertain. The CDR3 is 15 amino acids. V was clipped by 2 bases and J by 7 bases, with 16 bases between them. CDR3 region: CARSLEFRGKQPQHF. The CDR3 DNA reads TGTGCCAGAAGCTTAGAATTCAGGGGAAAGCAGCCCCAGCATTTT.

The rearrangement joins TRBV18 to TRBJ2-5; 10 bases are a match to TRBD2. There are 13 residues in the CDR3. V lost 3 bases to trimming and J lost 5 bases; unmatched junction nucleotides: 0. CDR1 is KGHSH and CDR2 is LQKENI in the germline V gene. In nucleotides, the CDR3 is TGTGCCAGCTCACCGGGACTAGCGGAGACCCAGTACTTC. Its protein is CASSPGLAETQYF.

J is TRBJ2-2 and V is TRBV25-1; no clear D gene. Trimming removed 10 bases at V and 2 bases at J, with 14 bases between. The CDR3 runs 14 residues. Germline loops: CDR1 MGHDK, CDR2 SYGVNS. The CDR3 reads CAKMRSANTGELFF. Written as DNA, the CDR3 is TGTGCCAAGATGAGGAGTGCTAACACCGGGGAGCTGTTTTTT.

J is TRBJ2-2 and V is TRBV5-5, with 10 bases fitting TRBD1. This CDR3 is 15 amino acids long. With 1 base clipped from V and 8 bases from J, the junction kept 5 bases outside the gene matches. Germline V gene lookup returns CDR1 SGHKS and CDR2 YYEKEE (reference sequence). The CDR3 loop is CASSLLGTGAGELFF. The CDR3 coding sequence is TGTGCCAGCAGCTTGTTAGGGACAGGGGCTGGGGAGCTGTTTTTT. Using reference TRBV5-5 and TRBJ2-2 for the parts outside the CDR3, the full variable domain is DAGVTQSPTHLIKTRGQQVTLRCSPISGHKSVSWYQQVLGQGPQFIFQYYEKEERGRGNFPDRFSARQFPNYSSELNVNALLLGDSALYLCASSLLGTGAGELFFGEGSRLTVL.

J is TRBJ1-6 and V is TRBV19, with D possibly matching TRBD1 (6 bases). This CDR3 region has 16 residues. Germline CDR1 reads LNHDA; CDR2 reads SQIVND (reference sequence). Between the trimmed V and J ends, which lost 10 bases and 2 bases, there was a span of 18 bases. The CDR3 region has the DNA TGTGCCACCCGGCCCACAGGGCGAACCTATAATTCACCCCTCCACTTT. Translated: CATRPTGRTYNSPLHF.

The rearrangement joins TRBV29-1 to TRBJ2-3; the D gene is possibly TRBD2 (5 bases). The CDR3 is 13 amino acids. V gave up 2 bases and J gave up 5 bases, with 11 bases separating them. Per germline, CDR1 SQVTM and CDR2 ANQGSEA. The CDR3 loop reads CSVERTRGDTQYF. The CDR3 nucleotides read TGCAGCGTTGAAAGGACTCGGGGAGATACGCAGTATTTT.

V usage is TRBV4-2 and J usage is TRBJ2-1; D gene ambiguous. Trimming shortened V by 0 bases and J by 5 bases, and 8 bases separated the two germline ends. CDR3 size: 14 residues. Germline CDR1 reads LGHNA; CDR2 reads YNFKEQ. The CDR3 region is CASSQDGGNNEQFF. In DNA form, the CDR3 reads TGTGCCAGCAGCCAAGATGGCGGAAACAATGAGCAGTTCTTC.

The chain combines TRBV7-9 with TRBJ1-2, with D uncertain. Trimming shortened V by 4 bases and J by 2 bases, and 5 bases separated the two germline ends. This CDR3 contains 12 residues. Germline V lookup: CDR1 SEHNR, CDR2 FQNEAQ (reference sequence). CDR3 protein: CASSSGNYGYTF. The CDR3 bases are TGTGCCAGCAGCTCGGGAAACTATGGCTACACCTTC.